These 25 T cell receptor beta chains originate from one sample sequenced in a study of control samples from healthy donors and cancer patients. Sequenced by immunoSEQ multiplex PCR; TCRdb stores in-frame clones only, minus some. The data hold about 100,000 clones, with about 90% observed a single time. Sequenced sample: blood. Source of these receptors: a woman between 45 and 65 years old in good health.

The chain carries TRBV4-1 and TRBJ2-7; D could derive from TRBD1 or TRBD2 (5 bases each). The CDR3 runs 18 residues. The germline V and J ends were trimmed by 0 bases and 7 bases, with 25 bases remaining between them. Germline-derived CDR1 and CDR2 are MGHRA and YSYEKL. The CDR3 loop reads CASSQDVTGADFIQEQYF. The DNA of the CDR3 is TGCGCCAGCAGCCAAGATGTTACAGGAGCGGACTTCATACAGGAGCAGTACTTC.

The chain is built from TRBV18 and TRBJ2-7; TRBD1 matches 12 bases. V shed 2 bases, J shed 1 base, and the junction held 12 bases outside the gene matches. Germline lookup yields CDR1 KGHSH and CDR2 LQKENI. The CDR3 consists of 19 residues. The CDR3 DNA sequence: TGTGCCAGCTCACCAGTTGATCGGGACAGGGGGCGGATGTCCTACGAGCAGTACTTC. It translates to CASSPVDRDRGRMSYEQYF.

The chain joins TRBV5-4 to TRBJ1-1, with D tentatively TRBD1 (6 bases). Per germline, CDR1 SGHNT and CDR2 YYREEE (reference sequence). This CDR3 is built from 16 residues. Trimming shortened V by 1 base and J by 0 bases, and 13 bases separated the two germline ends. CDR3 in amino acids: CASSLRGGALNTEAFF. In DNA, the CDR3 is TGTGCCAGCAGCTTGAGGGGGGGGGCCCTGAACACTGAAGCTTTCTTT. Using reference TRBV5-4 and TRBJ1-1 for the parts outside the CDR3, the full variable domain is ETGVTQSPTHLIKTRGQQVTLRCSSQSGHNTVSWYQQALGQGPQFIFQYYREEENGRGNFPPRFSGLQFPNYSSELNVNALELDDSALYLCASSLRGGALNTEAFFGQGTRLTVV.

V and J are TRBV5-1 and TRBJ1-3; D gene ambiguous. V gave up 0 bases and J gave up 4 bases, with 11 bases separating them. Germline values: CDR1 SGHRS, CDR2 YFSETQ. The CDR3 consists of 15 residues. CDR3 residues: CASSLGSLSGNTIYF. The CDR3 coding sequence is TGCGCCAGCAGCTTGGGGAGCCTCTCCGGAAACACCATATATTTT.

The gene calls are TRBV14 and TRBJ2-7; a weak D match, TRBD2 (6 bases). This CDR3 spans 20 amino acids. Trimming removed 4 bases at V and 7 bases at J, with 35 bases between. Germline assignment: CDR1 SGHDN and CDR2 FVKESK. The CDR3 nucleotides are TGTGCCAGCAGCCCTATTGTGTATCGGGAGAACTGGGGTAGGAGTGGGGAGCAGTACGTC. Amino acids: CASSPIVYRENWGRSGEQYV.

The chain is built from TRBV10-1 and TRBJ2-3, with TRBD2 as a possible D gene (6 bases). CDR1 is WNHNN and CDR2 is SYGVQD in the germline V gene (reference sequence). V lost 0 bases and J 3 bases, leaving 13 bases between the germline ends. CDR3 length: 16 amino acids. As DNA, the CDR3 is TGCGCCAGCAGTGAGTCTCGCGCGGGGAGAACAGATACGCAGTATTTT. This codes for CASSESRAGRTDTQYF.

The chain joins TRBV6-5 to TRBJ2-3; 9 bases are shared with TRBD2. CDR1 MNHEY and CDR2 SVGAGI come from the germline V gene. V shed 4 bases and J 9 bases; nucleotides not matched to a gene: 14. The CDR3 sequence is 16 residues long. CDR3 sequence reads: CASSSTVGGGAVTQYF. The DNA for the CDR3 is TGTGCCAGCAGTTCCACGGTGGGCGGGGGGGCCGTAACGCAGTATTTT.

The chain joins TRBV14 to TRBJ1-4; D may be TRBD1 (6 bases). The length of the CDR3 is 16 residues. V dropped 5 bases and J dropped 8 bases, with 21 bases sitting between them. Germline CDR1 is SGHDN and CDR2 is FVKESK. The CDR3 DNA reads as TGTGCCAGCAGCTCCTACAGGGCCTCCTCCAGCGAAAAACTGTTTTTT. Its translation: CASSSYRASSSEKLFF.

This clone has just one count. V and J are TRBV6-6 and TRBJ2-3, with D tentatively TRBD1 (5 bases). Germline V gene sequence: CDR1 MNHNY, CDR2 SVGAGI (reference sequence). Deletions cut 6 bases from V and 5 bases from J, with 9 bases between. The CDR3 covers 12 residues. The CDR3 here is CASSLRGDTQYF. In DNA form, the CDR3 reads TGTGCCAGCAGCTTAAGGGGAGATACGCAGTATTTT.

This sequence joins TRBV3-1 (or the pseudogene TRBV3-2) and TRBJ2-6; no reliable D call. V shed 3 bases and J shed 1 base, with 4 bases lying between them. This CDR3 spans 14 amino acids. CDR1 and CDR2 from the germline V gene are LGHDT and YNNKEL (reference sequence). The DNA of the CDR3 is TGTGCCAGCAGCCAGGAGTCTGGGGCCAACGTCCTGACTTTC. Amino acid sequence: CASSQESGANVLTF.

This clone has just a few counts. Germline and junction disagree at one end, which may indicate a read error. The J gene is TRBJ2-5, the V gene TRBV7-7, with D unresolved. Germline V CDR1 and CDR2: SSHAT, FNYEAQ (reference sequence). The CDR3 has 9 amino acids. The CDR3, as DNA: TGTGCCAGCCCTAAATTGGGGAACTTC. Its translation is CASPKLGNF.

This rearrangement joins TRBV7-2 to TRBJ1-2; 9 nucleotides agree with TRBD1. V lost 6 bases, J lost 6 bases, and 11 bases stayed unmatched. Germline lookup yields CDR1 SGHTA and CDR2 FQGNSA. The CDR3 loop spans 15 amino acids. CDR3 coding DNA: TGTGCCAGCAGACAAAAGGCCGGGACAGGGAATGGCTACACCTTC. Translation gives CASRQKAGTGNGYTF.

The gene calls are TRBV20-1 and TRBJ2-7; TRBD1 agrees at 10 bases. From germline, CDR1 is DFQATT and CDR2 SNEGSKA (reference sequence). The CDR3 runs 14 residues. V was clipped by 6 bases and J by 5 bases; unmatched bases: 10. CDR3 region: CSASDRDRGDEQYF. The CDR3 DNA reads TGCAGTGCAAGTGACCGGGACAGGGGCGACGAGCAGTACTTC.

This clone was observed once. This chain uses TRBV7-8 with TRBJ1-2; no definite D call. Trimming took 4 bases from V and 8 from J, leaving 14 bases between them. The CDR3 loop spans 13 amino acids. Germline values: CDR1 SGHVS, CDR2 FQNEAQ. CDR3 in amino acids: CASSWFGDGGYTF. CDR3 sequence (DNA): TGTGCCAGCAGCTGGTTCGGGGATGGGGGCTACACCTTC.

The genes are TRBV5-1 and TRBJ1-2; D might be TRBD1 (5 bases). Germline V lookup: CDR1 SGHRS, CDR2 YFSETQ. Deletions cut 4 bases from V and 8 bases from J, with 15 bases between. CDR3 length equals 13 residues. CDR3 residues: CASSGGTAGGYTF. The DNA of the CDR3 is TGCGCCAGCAGCGGGGGGACCGCGGGCGGCTACACCTTC.

This rearrangement joins TRBV3-1 (or the pseudogene TRBV3-2) to TRBJ2-3; perhaps TRBD2 as D (6 bases). CDR3 length: 16 residues. CDR1 is LGHDT and CDR2 is YNNKEL in the germline V gene (reference sequence). V was trimmed by 4 bases and J by 1 base, leaving 15 bases between them. The CDR3 loop reads CASSLITIAGTDTQYF. CDR3 nucleotide sequence: TGTGCCAGCAGCCTAATTACCATAGCGGGCACAGATACGCAGTATTTT.

The chain is built from TRBV3-1 (or the pseudogene TRBV3-2) and TRBJ2-2, with 14 nucleotides matching TRBD2. V shed 3 bases and J 7 bases; nucleotides not matched to a gene: 4. CDR1 is LGHDT, CDR2 YNNKEL, per germline (reference sequence). This CDR3 has 16 residues. CDR3: CASSQGLAGVGGELFF. Here the CDR3 DNA reads TGTGCCAGCAGCCAGGGACTAGCGGGGGTCGGCGGGGAGCTGTTTTTT.

The genes are TRBV30 and TRBJ1-3; tentatively, D is TRBD1 (5 bases). CDR3 length: 14 amino acids. V was pared by 5 bases and J by 3 bases, with 14 bases between. Germline V gives CDR1 GTSNPN, CDR2 SVGIG (reference sequence). CDR3 residues: CAWSWTSDGNTIYF. CDR3 sequence (DNA): TGTGCCTGGTCCTGGACAAGCGATGGAAACACCATATATTTT.

The chain is built from TRBV5-4 and TRBJ1-4, with TRBD1 matching over 7 bases. The CDR3 loop spans 14 amino acids. J was trimmed by 7 bases and V by 4 bases; bases with no gene match: 7. Germline loops: CDR1 SGHNT, CDR2 YYREEE (reference sequence). This CDR3 is CASSMTGRGEKLFF. For the CDR3, the DNA is TGTGCCAGCAGCATGACAGGGAGGGGTGAAAAACTGTTTTTT.

The V call is TRBV20-1, the J call TRBJ1-1; a possible D gene is TRBD1 (6 bases). Germline values: CDR1 DFQATT, CDR2 SNEGSKA (reference sequence). Trimming took 3 bases from V and 3 from J, leaving 14 bases between them. This CDR3 has 14 residues. The CDR3 bases are TGCAGTGCTAGTCCCGGGACATTCGACACTGAAGCTTTCTTT. Translated: CSASPGTFDTEAFF.

The rearrangement links TRBV11-1 to TRBJ1-4; D ambiguous. The CDR3 loop spans 15 amino acids. Per the germline V gene, CDR1 is SGHAT and CDR2 is FQDESV (reference sequence). The ends were cut back, 1 base at V and 8 bases at J, with 14 bases in the middle. The CDR3 loop is CASSLGTYSAEKLFF. The CDR3 DNA is TGTGCCAGCAGCTTAGGGACTTACTCCGCGGAAAAACTGTTTTTT.

This clone has just a few counts. The chain uses TRBV11-2 and TRBJ1-5, with no clear D. Trimming took off 7 bases at V and 0 bases at J, with 7 bases between the two ends. Germline V gene data show CDR1 as SGHAT and CDR2 as FQNNGV. The CDR3 consists of 13 residues. The CDR3 DNA reads TGTGCCAGCACCCCTATTAGCAATCAGCCCCAGCATTTT. This codes for CASTPISNQPQHF. The complete variable domain, with remaining parts taken from reference TRBV11-2 and TRBJ1-5, reads EAGVAQSPRYKIIEKRQSVAFWCNPISGHATLYWYQQILGQGPKLLIQFQNNGVVDDSQLPKDRFSAERLKGVDSTLKIQPAKLEDSAVYLCASTPISNQPQHFGDGTRLSIL.

The rearrangement joins TRBV7-3 to TRBJ2-7; D may be TRBD2 (7 bases). Germline CDR1 SGHTA, CDR2 FQGTGA. The V end was cut by 1 base, the J end by 5 bases, with 18 bases between. The CDR3 has 16 amino acids. The CDR3 loop is CASSLSGGAGQNEQYF. The CDR3 DNA reads TGTGCCAGCAGCTTAAGCGGGGGCGCGGGGCAGAACGAGCAGTACTTC.

The chain has TRBV5-1 and TRBJ2-7; 7 bases line up with TRBD1. The junction had 11 bases not matched to a gene; V was cut back by 4 bases and J by 1 base. Germline V lookup: CDR1 SGHRS, CDR2 YFSETQ. The CDR3 is 16 amino acids. CDR3 protein: CASSQGTQGPSYEQYF. The CDR3 nucleotides are TGCGCCAGCAGCCAGGGAACACAGGGGCCGTCCTACGAGCAGTACTTC.

The chain combines TRBV20-1 with TRBJ2-3; no reliable D call. This CDR3 is built from 11 residues. Germline values: CDR1 DFQATT, CDR2 SNEGSKA (reference sequence). Trimming stripped 6 bases from V and 2 bases from J, with 6 bases between. DNA of the CDR3: TGCAGTGCCCCCAACACAGATACGCAGTATTTT. Protein product: CSAPNTDTQYF.